This T cell receptor (beta chain) stems from a study of T cells in Graves' hyperthyroidism and ophthalmopathy. RNA transcripts yielded amplified TCR beta CDR3 regions. First-round RT-PCR of the TCR CDR3 relied on the HTBI primer set. TCRdb redid the calling of the multiplex PCR reads with MiXCR, one entry per CDR3 protein. Of 250,000 to 300,000 distinct CDR3 sequences in the sample, roughly 13% were seen once. Clinical symptoms, serum thyroxine, TRAb, thyroid ultrasound and orbital computed tomography established diagnosis. CDR1 SNHLY and CDR2 FYNNEI come from the germline V gene. V was clipped by 7 bases and J by 3 bases, with 12 bases between them. This CDR3 region has 13 residues. This clonotype was picked up many times.

The receptor was isolated from a woman in her thirties or forties with Graves' hyperthyroidism. The sequencing input was blood. V usage is TRBV2 and J usage is TRBJ2-5; perhaps TRBD1 as D (5 bases). The CDR3 DNA follows: TGTGCCAGCACCGACAGACTTGAAGAGACCCAGTACTTC. Residues: CASTDRLEETQYF.